This entry lists 18 T cell receptor beta chains sequenced from one sample in a study of CD8 T cells in Susac syndrome. An amount of RNA that ranged from about 0.45 to 1 ug was reverse transcribed with random hexamers. TCRdb reprocessed the immunoSEQ multiplex PCR reads via MiXCR and lists one record per CDR3 protein. There are approximately 210,000 distinct CDR3 sequences in the sample; less than 95% occur only once, and over 0.15% lies in the top ten. The source material was CD4+ T cells from PBMCs. All receptors derive from a human donor with Susac syndrome.

The V gene is TRBV7-9, the J gene TRBJ1-6, with D tentatively TRBD1 (5 bases). CDR1 and CDR2 from the germline V gene are SEHNR and FQNEAQ (reference sequence). The CDR3 extends over 16 amino acids. The V end was cut by 5 bases, the J end by 9 bases, with 20 bases between. The chain's CDR3 is CASSRFGEGRGSPLHF. DNA for the CDR3: TGTGCCAGCAGCCGCTTCGGCGAGGGAAGGGGTTCACCCCTCCACTTT.

This chain links TRBV6-5 with TRBJ1-1; possibly TRBD1 for D (6 bases). Germline loops: CDR1 MNHEY, CDR2 SVGAGI. The CDR3 spans 12 residues. V was clipped by 8 bases and J by 8 bases, with 15 bases between them. CDR3: CASRVVGGEAFF. The CDR3 DNA sequence: TGTGCCAGCCGGGTCGTGGGGGGCGAAGCTTTCTTT.

The CDR3 here is CASGPAHTGELFF. CDR3 DNA: TGTGCCAGCGGACCCGCTCACACCGGGGAGCTGTTTTTT. The chain combines TRBV3-1 with TRBJ2-2; D is uncertain. CDR1 is LGHDT and CDR2 is YNNKEL in the germline V gene (reference sequence). Deletions cut 8 bases from V and 3 bases from J, with 10 bases between. This CDR3 region has 13 residues.

This sequence joins TRBV6-6 and TRBJ1-1; possibly TRBD1 for D (6 bases). The V gene's germline CDR1 is MNHNY and CDR2 SVGAGI (reference sequence). This CDR3 region has 12 residues. V was pared by 5 bases and J by 10 bases, with 14 bases between. This chain's CDR3 is CASSQLQGLAFF. The DNA for the CDR3 is TGTGCCAGCAGTCAACTACAGGGACTAGCTTTCTTT.

This chain joins TRBV4-3 and TRBJ1-4, with D unclear. In germline, CDR1 is LGHNA, CDR2 YSLEER. The ends were cut back, 0 bases at V and 0 bases at J, with 11 bases in the middle. The CDR3 is made up of 17 amino acids. The CDR3 protein is CASSQDVPGSTNEKLFF. The CDR3 nucleotides read TGCGCCAGCAGCCAAGACGTCCCCGGTTCAACTAATGAAAAACTGTTTTTT.

This chain uses TRBV7-2 with TRBJ1-6; 11 positions agree with TRBD1. CDR1 and CDR2 (germline): SGHTA, FQGNSA. V gave up 10 bases and J gave up 13 bases; unmatched junction bases: 21. The CDR3 spans 17 residues. Here the CDR3 reads CAIQLTGGQGALSPLHF. In DNA, the CDR3 is TGTGCCATCCAGCTTACAGGCGGACAGGGGGCCCTAAGTCCCCTCCACTTT. The whole variable domain, filled in from reference TRBV7-2 and TRBJ1-6, reads GAGVSQSPSNKVTEKGKDVELRCDPISGHTALYWYRQSLGQGLEFLIYFQGNSAPDKSGLPSDRFSAERTGGSVSTLTIQRTQQEDSAVYLCAIQLTGGQGALSPLHFGNGTRLTVT.

The chain employs TRBV20-1 and TRBJ1-2; TRBD1 matches at 8 bases. This CDR3 spans 12 amino acids. CDR1 DFQATT and CDR2 SNEGSKA come from the germline V gene (reference sequence). With 4 bases clipped from V and 6 bases from J, the junction kept 4 bases outside the gene matches. In DNA form, the CDR3 reads TGCAGTGCTATGGACAGGGAGAATGGCTACACCTTC. Its translation: CSAMDRENGYTF.

This chain links TRBV28 with TRBJ1-6; no clear D. This CDR3 has 12 residues. Germline CDR1 and CDR2: MDHEN and SYDVKM. The V gene lost 5 bases and the J gene lost 7 bases, with 6 bases spanning the gap. The CDR3, as DNA: TGTGCCAGCAGTATTCAGAATTCACCCCTCCACTTT. Protein sequence: CASSIQNSPLHF.

The chain combines TRBV20-1 with TRBJ1-5; D ambiguous. The V gene lost 4 bases and the J gene lost 4 bases, with 8 bases spanning the gap. CDR1 and CDR2 (germline): DFQATT, SNEGSKA (reference sequence). The CDR3 runs 12 residues. The CDR3 sequence is CSATRVNQPQHF. The CDR3 nucleotides are TGCAGTGCTACCCGGGTGAATCAGCCCCAGCATTTT.

The chain uses TRBV30 and TRBJ1-2, with D tentatively TRBD1 (6 bases). The ends were cut back, 1 base at V and 6 bases at J, with 9 bases in the middle. CDR1 and CDR2 (germline): GTSNPN, SVGIG (reference sequence). The CDR3 runs to 12 residues. As DNA, the CDR3 is TGTGCCTGGAGTGGGGGGCTCGATGGCTACACCTTC. Protein sequence: CAWSGGLDGYTF. The complete variable domain, with remaining parts taken from reference TRBV30 and TRBJ1-2, reads SQTIHQWPATLVQPVGSPLSLECTVEGTSNPNLYWYRQAAGRGLQLLFYSVGIGQISSEVPQNLSASRPQDRQFILSSKKLLLSDSGFYLCAWSGGLDGYTFGSGTRLTVV.

The chain uses TRBV20-1 and TRBJ1-6, with D possibly matching TRBD1 (6 bases). This CDR3 spans 13 amino acids. Trimming took 2 bases from V and 7 from J, leaving 9 bases between them. CDR1 is DFQATT and CDR2 is SNEGSKA in the germline V gene (reference sequence). Written as DNA, the CDR3 is TGCAGTGCTAGACTACAGGGAAATTCACCCCTCCACTTT. The encoded protein is CSARLQGNSPLHF.

This clonotype was seen a single time. The gene calls are TRBV9 and TRBJ2-7; 8 nucleotides agree with TRBD2. V dropped 2 bases and J dropped 2; count of bases not matched to a gene: 18. CDR3 length equals 19 residues. Germline loops: CDR1 SGDLS, CDR2 YYNGEE. This chain's CDR3 is CASSVEPSMPGGRPYEQYF. CDR3 bases: TGTGCCAGCAGCGTCGAGCCCTCGATGCCGGGGGGGCGCCCCTACGAGCAGTACTTC.

This rearrangement joins TRBV2 to TRBJ1-2; D remains ambiguous. Germline assignment: CDR1 SNHLY and CDR2 FYNNEI. V lost 1 base and J 4 bases, leaving 10 bases between the germline ends. This CDR3 is 14 amino acids long. DNA for the CDR3: TGTGCCAGCAGTGAAGTTCGGGGTTCCTATGGCTACACCTTC. As protein: CASSEVRGSYGYTF.

This sequence joins TRBV9 and TRBJ1-2; TRBD1 agrees at 7 bases. Germline-derived CDR1 and CDR2 are SGDLS and YYNGEE. There are 15 residues in the CDR3. J gave up 3 bases and V 3 bases, and 8 bases lay outside the gene matches. The CDR3 DNA reads TGTGCCAGCAGCGCCAAGGACAGGTTGGACTATGGCTACACCTTC. Translation gives CASSAKDRLDYGYTF. Based on the CDR3 plus reference TRBV9 and TRBJ1-2, the full variable domain is DSGVTQTPKHLITATGQRVTLRCSPRSGDLSVYWYQQSLDQGLQFLIQYYNGEERAKGNILERFSAQQFPDLHSELNLSSLELGDSALYFCASSAKDRLDYGYTFGSGTRLTVV.

In this sample, this clonotype turned up a few times. V is TRBV20-1 and J is TRBJ2-7; 7 bases line up with TRBD1. Germline loops: CDR1 DFQATT, CDR2 SNEGSKA (reference sequence). Trimming at V came to 5 bases and at J to 3 bases, leaving 10 bases not matched to a gene. CDR3 length: 14 residues. The chain's CDR3 is CSASSGTANYEQYF. CDR3 DNA: TGCAGTGCTTCCTCCGGGACAGCCAACTACGAGCAGTACTTC.

The rearrangement uses TRBV5-1 and TRBJ2-7, with D uncertain. The V gene lost 5 bases and the J gene lost 7 bases, with 13 bases spanning the gap. This CDR3 is built from 12 residues. Germline assignment: CDR1 SGHRS and CDR2 YFSETQ. CDR3 DNA: TGCGCCAGCAGGGAAGGTGGGGAAGAGCAGTACTTC. It encodes CASREGGEEQYF.

The rearrangement joins TRBV20-1 to TRBJ1-1, with TRBD1 identical over 8 bases. This CDR3 is 14 amino acids long. The germline V gene has CDR1 DFQATT and CDR2 SNEGSKA (reference sequence). The junction had 6 bases not matched to a gene; V was cut back by 0 bases and J by 6 bases. The CDR3 coding sequence is TGCAGTGCTAGAGATTGGACAGGGCTTGCTGAAGCTTTCTTT. Translated: CSARDWTGLAEAFF.

This chain links TRBV7-9 with TRBJ2-4; TRBD1 matches at 9 bases. The trim removed 4 bases at V and 5 bases at J, leaving 6 bases unmatched. The CDR3 is made up of 15 amino acids. Germline CDR1 and CDR2: SEHNR and FQNEAQ (reference sequence). DNA for the CDR3: TGTGCCAGCAGCTCAGGACAGGGGACCCAAAACATTCAGTACTTC. Its translation: CASSSGQGTQNIQYF.